A selection of T cell receptor beta chains follows, all from one sample in a study of cytomegalovirus exposure and HLA in healthy donors. This table comes from immunoSEQ multiplex PCR, and its TCRdb copy is limited to in-frame clones, with some not included. The sample contains approximately 160,000 clones, over 80% of which appear only once. Input material: PBMCs. The receptors were gathered from a man aged 25 to 40 in good health and CMV-seropositive. CDR3s include the opening cysteine and the closing phenylalanine or tryptophan.

J,length,V,CDR3
TRBJ2-7,15,TRBV18,CASSPGQGSPYEQYF
TRBJ2-5,16,TRBV5-4,CASSLGGGGALETQYF
TRBJ2-7,13,TRBV9,CASSRQGDYEQYF
TRBJ2-7,11,TRBV14,CASSKRGEQYF
TRBJ1-6,13,TRBV30,CACGERINSPLHF
TRBJ2-2,12,TRBV19,CASRQGGGELFF
TRBJ1-5,14,TRBV27,CASRVTGINQPQHF
TRBJ1-3,16,TRBV4-1,CASSQVGQRSGNTIYF
TRBJ2-7,13,TRBV9,CASSVGTAYEQYF
TRBJ1-3,15,TRBV9,CASSVEGVAGNTIYF
TRBJ2-3,11,TRBV7-9,CASRTGGTQYF
TRBJ1-5,15,TRBV7-6,CASSSGDYSNQPQHF
TRBJ2-1,13,TRBV6-1,CASSLTGVNEQFF
TRBJ2-2,17,TRBV19,CASSKGFDRGVTGELFF
TRBJ1-4,14,TRBV5-1,CASSPGQWGEKLFF
TRBJ1-1,16,TRBV4-3,CASSQVLDRGHTEAFF
TRBJ1-1,14,TRBV4-3,CASSQYSGNTEAFF
TRBJ1-5,12,TRBV5-5,CASPYSNQPQHF
TRBJ2-7,14,TRBV4-3,CASSQDPLIYEQYF
TRBJ1-1,14,TRBV7-8,CASSPGTANTEAFF
TRBJ1-1,14,TRBV7-3,CASSSGHTNTEAFF
TRBJ1-6,15,TRBV7-2,CASSFQQGRNSPLHF
TRBJ2-3,13,TRBV5-1,CASSLARRDTQYF
TRBJ2-1,15,TRBV5-1,CASSWGQGADHEQFF
TRBJ1-6,14,TRBV5-1,CASSLDRANSPLHF
TRBJ2-3,17,TRBV5-1,CASSRGTSGVSTDTQYF
TRBJ2-3,14,TRBV27,CASSRPSGEDTQYF
TRBJ1-2,13,TRBV7-9,CASSPDSRGGYTF
TRBJ1-4,14,TRBV10-2,CASCDRGTNEKLFF
TRBJ2-4,14,TRBV5-1,CASSSGQGAYIQYF
TRBJ1-1,15,TRBV19,CASSMRGLVNTEAFF
TRBJ2-7,14,TRBV10-1,CASSERDRTYEQYF
TRBJ2-7,11,TRBV9,CASSAQRRQYF
TRBJ2-5,13,TRBV29-1,CSVSDRYQETQYF
TRBJ2-7,16,TRBV6-1,CASSEAGTGGSYEQYF
TRBJ2-7,18,TRBV21-1,CASSKAEPGSSEAYEQYF
TRBJ2-7,12,TRBV15,CATSRGVEEQYF
TRBJ2-7,14,TRBV29-1,CSVEGGQGVTEQYF